The T cell receptor (beta chain) described here comes from a study of post-analysis software for immune sequencing data. Study observations and caveats: Patients had higher frequencies than controls of roughly five TRBV segments, including TRBV5-6, TRBV5-1 and TRBV20-1. Significantly decreased normalized Chao1 diversity was recorded for multiple sclerosis patients relative to controls.

V shed 6 bases and J 4 bases; nucleotides not matched to a gene: 4. CDR1 is MNHNY and CDR2 is SVGAGI in the germline V gene (reference sequence). The CDR3 sequence is 15 residues long. In this sample, this clonotype turned up a few times. Its target is not known. cDNA libraries of TCR beta carried unique molecular identifiers. The T cell input of roughly 0.9 to 11 million gave roughly 0.5 million cDNA molecules. Each CDR3 protein is one row after TCRdb ran MiXCR on the PCR reads. The sample consists of around 440,000 distinct CDR3 sequences, around 40% of them appearing once. This receptor was identified in a girl under 18 with multiple sclerosis. Specimen: blood. The gene calls are TRBV6-6 and TRBJ2-5; 14 bases agree with TRBD2. The CDR3 loop is CASRRTSGRRETQYF. DNA of the CDR3: TGTGCCAGCAGAAGGACTAGCGGGAGGAGAGAGACCCAGTACTTC.